The clone carrying this T cell receptor (beta chain) was seen more than once but under ten times. Other DNA variants within this sample encode the same CDR3. Source study methods: Scientists estimated how many nucleated cells there were by amplifying reference gene primers. Assay used: immunoSEQ multiplex PCR; TCRdb lists only in-frame clones, some missing. That table is the source of V, J and clone size, and D and trimming were worked out from the DNA. The sample includes 120,000 or so clones, roughly 80% of them seen just once. The sample belongs to a study of blood T cell repertoires in COVID-19. Overall study: Samples taken during acute and convalescent COVID-19 were collected in the United States, Italy and Spain. PBMCs, B-cell-depleted T cells, or T cells provided the cDNA or gDNA that made up the material.

V gave up 3 bases and J gave up 0 bases; unmatched junction bases: 5. The CDR3 runs 17 residues. Germline-derived CDR1 and CDR2 are SEHNR and FQNEAQ (reference sequence). The rearrangement joins TRBV7-9 to TRBJ2-3; 11 nucleotides line up with TRBD2. Sequencing input: peripheral blood. The TCR originated in a man in his forties or fifties with acute or convalescent COVID-19. The CDR3 DNA is TGTGCCAGCAGCTTTACTAGCGGGGGAGCTAGCACAGATACGCAGTATTTT. This encodes CASSFTSGGASTDTQYF. Based on the CDR3 plus reference TRBV7-9 and TRBJ2-3, the full variable domain is DTGVSQNPRHKITKRGQNVTFRCDPISEHNRLYWYRQTLGQGPEFLTYFQNEAQLEKSRLLSDRFSAERPKGSFSTLEIQRTEQGDSAMYLCASSFTSGGASTDTQYFGPGTRLTVL.